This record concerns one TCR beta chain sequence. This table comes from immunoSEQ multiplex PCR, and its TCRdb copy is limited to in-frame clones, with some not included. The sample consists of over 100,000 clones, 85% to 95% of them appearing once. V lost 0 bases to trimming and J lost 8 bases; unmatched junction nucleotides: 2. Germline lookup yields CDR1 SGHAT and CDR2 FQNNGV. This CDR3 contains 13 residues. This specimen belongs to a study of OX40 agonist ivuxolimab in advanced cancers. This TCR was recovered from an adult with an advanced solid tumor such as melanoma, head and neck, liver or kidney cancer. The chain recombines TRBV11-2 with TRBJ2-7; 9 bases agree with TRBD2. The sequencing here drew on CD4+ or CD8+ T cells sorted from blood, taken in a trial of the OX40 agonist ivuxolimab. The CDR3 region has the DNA TGTGCCAGCAGCTTAGAGGCTAGCGGGAAGCAGTACTTC. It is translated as CASSLEASGKQYF. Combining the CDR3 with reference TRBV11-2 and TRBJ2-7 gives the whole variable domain EAGVAQSPRYKIIEKRQSVAFWCNPISGHATLYWYQQILGQGPKLLIQFQNNGVVDDSQLPKDRFSAERLKGVDSTLKIQPAKLEDSAVYLCASSLEASGKQYFGPGTRLTVT.